These 30 T cell receptor beta chains were sequenced from one sample in a study of shared clonotypes between healthy human individuals. Sequencing used immunoSEQ multiplex PCR; TCRdb keeps in-frame clones, though not all of them. Counted here are roughly 2.5 million clones, approximately 94% occurring once; the ten biggest clones make up over 0.12%. Material: naive CD4+ T cells sorted from blood. The subset is: CD45RA+ positively selected. Every receptor here comes from a man younger than 35 in good health.

On this clone: This could be a read error, since a much larger clone is one nucleotide away. This sample also contains other DNA sequences that code for the same CDR3. The chain combines TRBV18 with TRBJ2-5; D unresolved. The ends were cut back, 1 base at V and 4 bases at J, with 1 base in the middle. The CDR3 is made up of 11 amino acids. Germline V gene data show CDR1 as KGHSH and CDR2 as LQKENI. CDR3 in amino acids: CASSPLETQYF. CDR3 DNA: TGTGCCAGCTCACCACTAGAGACCCAGTACTTC. Based on the CDR3 plus reference TRBV18 and TRBJ2-5, the full variable domain is NAGVMQNPRHLVRRRGQEARLRCSPMKGHSHVYWYRQLPEEGLKFMVYLQKENIIDESGMPKERFSAEFPKEGPSILRIQQVVRGDSAAYFCASSPLETQYFGPGTRLLVL.

V and J are TRBV5-1 and TRBJ2-5, with TRBD1 matching 8 bases. CDR3 length: 15 residues. V was pared by 4 bases and J by 5 bases, with 10 bases of the junction left unmatched. The V gene's germline CDR1 is SGHRS and CDR2 YFSETQ. The CDR3 DNA sequence: TGCGCCAGCAGCACCACAGGGGGAGGAAAGGAGACCCAGTACTTC. Translation gives CASSTTGGGKETQYF.

The chain combines TRBV2 with TRBJ2-7, with D possibly matching TRBD1 (6 bases). The length of the CDR3 is 14 residues. Germline V lookup: CDR1 SNHLY, CDR2 FYNNEI. Trimming took off 6 bases at V and 7 bases at J, with 19 bases between the two ends. CDR3 DNA: TGTGCCAGCAGCCAAGACAGGTCCTGGAGGGAGCAGTACTTC. It yields the protein CASSQDRSWREQYF.

The rearrangement links TRBV7-2 to TRBJ2-1; D unresolved. Trimming pared 3 bases from V and 0 bases from J, leaving 12 bases between. Germline V gene lookup returns CDR1 SGHTA and CDR2 FQGNSA. CDR3 length: 16 amino acids. The CDR3 DNA follows: TGTGCCAGCAGCTTTGTGACGGGTTCCTCCTACAATGAGCAGTTCTTC. This sequence encodes CASSFVTGSSYNEQFF.

In regard to this clone: The same CDR3 can be traced to other DNA sequences in this sample. The V and J genes are TRBV7-9 and TRBJ2-7; possibly TRBD2 for D (5 bases). V lost 6 bases and J lost 1, with 7 bases in between. CDR3 length equals 12 residues. Germline loops: CDR1 SEHNR, CDR2 FQNEAQ (reference sequence). The CDR3 protein is CASRGGSYEQYF. The CDR3, as DNA: TGTGCCAGCAGGGGCGGGTCCTACGAGCAGTACTTC. Supplemented by reference TRBV7-9 and TRBJ2-7, the full variable domain reads DTGVSQNPRHKITKRGQNVTFRCDPISEHNRLYWYRQTLGQGPEFLTYFQNEAQLEKSRLLSDRFSAERPKGSFSTLEIQRTEQGDSAMYLCASRGGSYEQYFGPGTRLTVT.

The rearrangement joins TRBV7-4 to TRBJ1-1; D unresolved. V was cut by 0 bases and J by 7 bases, with 9 bases left in between. CDR1 is SGHVT, CDR2 SQSDAQ, per germline. The CDR3 is made up of 13 amino acids. CDR3 protein: CASSLAVGIEAFF. In nucleotides, the CDR3 is TGTGCCAGCAGCTTAGCCGTCGGAATTGAAGCTTTCTTT.

The chain is built from TRBV11-2 and TRBJ1-6; D gene uncertain. This CDR3 contains 14 residues. V was clipped by 5 bases and J by 5 bases, with 10 bases between them. The germline V gene encodes CDR1 SGHAT and CDR2 FQNNGV. DNA of the CDR3: TGTGCCAGCAGCGGAAACGGGAATAATTCACCCCTCCACTTT. This encodes CASSGNGNNSPLHF.

The chain has TRBV18 and TRBJ2-7, with 7 bases lining up with TRBD2. The length of the CDR3 is 14 residues. In germline, CDR1 is KGHSH, CDR2 LQKENI. The V segment lost 4 bases and the J segment 2 bases; nucleotides outside the gene matches: 5. CDR3 loop: CASSRGEGPYEQYF. DNA of the CDR3: TGTGCCAGCTCACGGGGGGAGGGGCCCTACGAGCAGTACTTC. Drawing the rest from reference TRBV18 and TRBJ2-7, the complete variable domain is NAGVMQNPRHLVRRRGQEARLRCSPMKGHSHVYWYRQLPEEGLKFMVYLQKENIIDESGMPKERFSAEFPKEGPSILRIQQVVRGDSAAYFCASSRGEGPYEQYFGPGTRLTVT.

CDR3 in amino acids: CASSGGTLLSYEQYF. For the CDR3, the DNA is TGTGCCAGCAGTGGCGGGACGTTACTCTCCTACGAGCAGTACTTC. The rearrangement joins TRBV28 to TRBJ2-7; TRBD2 might be the D (6 bases). V was trimmed by 5 bases and J by 0 bases, leaving 14 bases between them. The germline V gene has CDR1 MDHEN and CDR2 SYDVKM. This CDR3 contains 15 residues.

The chain joins TRBV19 to TRBJ1-2; tentatively, D is TRBD1 (5 bases). The CDR3 totals 12 residues. Germline CDR1 and CDR2: LNHDA and SQIVND (reference sequence). Trimming removed 6 bases from V and 5 bases from J, with 10 bases in between. The CDR3 sequence: CASSHTGYGYTF. In DNA, the CDR3 is TGTGCCAGTAGCCACACAGGTTATGGCTACACCTTC.

V and J are TRBV4-1 and TRBJ2-5, with 7 bases matching TRBD2. CDR1 is MGHRA, CDR2 YSYEKL, per germline. Germline trimming cut 7 bases from V and 5 bases from J; bases unmatched to any gene: 10. The CDR3 consists of 14 residues. The CDR3 DNA reads TGCGCCAGCACCTCGGGGGGATCAGATGAGACCCAGTACTTC. Its protein is CASTSGGSDETQYF.

This rearrangement joins TRBV7-3 to TRBJ2-2; 7 bases line up with TRBD2. The germline V gene encodes CDR1 SGHTA and CDR2 FQGTGA. V lost 1 base, J lost 1 base, and 3 bases stayed unmatched. This CDR3 contains 16 residues. DNA of the CDR3: TGTGCCAGCAGCTTAAACCTAGCGGTGAACACCGGGGAGCTGTTTTTT. This translates into CASSLNLAVNTGELFF.

The chain uses TRBV5-4 and TRBJ1-2; weak D call: TRBD1 (5 bases). The CDR3 length is 15 residues. Per the germline V gene, CDR1 is SGHNT and CDR2 is YYREEE (reference sequence). The germline V and J ends were trimmed by 0 bases and 8 bases, with 17 bases remaining between them. CDR3 region: CASSLAGGRGGGYTF. The DNA of the CDR3 is TGTGCCAGCAGCTTGGCCGGCGGGCGTGGGGGAGGCTACACCTTC.

The chain has TRBV6-6 and TRBJ1-5; a weak D match, TRBD1 (6 bases). Trimming left V 6 bases short and J 1 base short, with 13 bases between. This CDR3 has 15 amino acids. Germline values: CDR1 MNHNY, CDR2 SVGAGI (reference sequence). The CDR3 loop is CASRRDQGSNQPQHF. The DNA for the CDR3 is TGTGCCAGCAGACGCGACCAGGGGAGCAATCAGCCCCAGCATTTT.

The V and J genes are TRBV5-8 and TRBJ1-2, with 7 bases lining up with TRBD1. The J segment lost 7 bases and the V segment lost 4 bases, leaving 13 bases of the junction unmatched. This CDR3 contains 15 residues. Germline CDR1 SGHTS, CDR2 YDEGEE. CDR3 sequence (DNA): TGTGCCAGCAGCCCCTGGGAGACAGGGAAGGTTGGCTACACCTTC. It yields the protein CASSPWETGKVGYTF.

This clone was counted only a few times. The rearrangement links TRBV4-1 to TRBJ1-5; no clear D gene. Trimming stripped 1 base from V and 0 bases from J, with 10 bases between. The CDR3 length is 16 residues. Germline values: CDR1 MGHRA, CDR2 YSYEKL. The CDR3 DNA follows: TGCGCCAGCAGCCAAGGGCTGACGGCTAGCAATCAGCCCCAGCATTTT. It translates to CASSQGLTASNQPQHF.

The V and J genes are TRBV27 and TRBJ2-1; TRBD2 might be the D (5 bases). This CDR3 is 14 amino acids long. With 2 bases removed from V and 7 bases from J, the gap between germline ends came to 12 bases. CDR1 and CDR2 (germline): MNHEY, SMNVEV (reference sequence). CDR3 nucleotides: TGTGCCAGCAGTTTAGAAGGTCTAGCTAATGAGCAGTTCTTC. Amino acid sequence: CASSLEGLANEQFF.

This chain joins TRBV29-1 and TRBJ1-1; D is unresolved. Germline lookup yields CDR1 SQVTM and CDR2 ANQGSEA. V was shortened by 6 bases and J by 11 bases, with 13 bases between the two germline ends. This CDR3 region has 10 residues. As DNA, the CDR3 is TGCAGCGTAACAGAGAACAAGGCTTTCTTT. Translation gives CSVTENKAFF.

V and J are TRBV28 and TRBJ2-3, with D hard to call. Germline V gives CDR1 MDHEN, CDR2 SYDVKM. The V end lost 2 bases, the J end lost 6 bases, and 12 bases lay between the germline ends. The CDR3 totals 14 residues. The CDR3 bases are TGTGCCAGCAGTTTACCTGGGGTGAGGGATACGCAGTATTTT. Protein: CASSLPGVRDTQYF.

Points on this clone: Other nucleotide sequences in the sample specify the same CDR3. This sequence joins TRBV5-4 and TRBJ2-7; 8 bases are a match to TRBD1. Germline V gives CDR1 SGHNT, CDR2 YYREEE (reference sequence). The length of the CDR3 is 14 residues. The J segment lost 3 bases and the V segment lost 0 bases, leaving 2 bases of the junction unmatched. CDR3 residues: CASSLAGGLYEQYF. Here the CDR3 DNA reads TGTGCCAGCAGCTTGGCAGGGGGCCTCTACGAGCAGTACTTC. Using reference TRBV5-4 and TRBJ2-7 for the parts outside the CDR3, the full variable domain is ETGVTQSPTHLIKTRGQQVTLRCSSQSGHNTVSWYQQALGQGPQFIFQYYREEENGRGNFPPRFSGLQFPNYSSELNVNALELDDSALYLCASSLAGGLYEQYFGPGTRLTVT.

The sample holds a few counts of this clone. J is TRBJ1-2 and V is TRBV27; D possibly corresponds to TRBD1 (5 bases). V lost 5 bases and J lost 8, with 15 bases in between. Germline V gene lookup returns CDR1 MNHEY and CDR2 SMNVEV (reference sequence). The CDR3 spans 13 residues. The CDR3 bases are TGTGCCAGCAGTCCCGGGGCCCCTGGAGGCTACACCTTC. It specifies CASSPGAPGGYTF.

J is TRBJ2-3 and V is TRBV5-1; the match to TRBD2 covers 12 bases. From germline, CDR1 is SGHRS and CDR2 YFSETQ. V was clipped by 3 bases and J by 1 base; unmatched bases: 15. This CDR3 has 20 amino acids. CDR3 in DNA: TGCGCCAGCAGCTCAGGACTAGCGGGGCCGGGTCTCAGGGGCACAGATACGCAGTATTTT. This encodes CASSSGLAGPGLRGTDTQYF.

The table lists this clone with a count of one. Distinct nucleotide sequences in the sample also encode this CDR3. The gene calls are TRBV15 and TRBJ2-7; 9 nucleotides align to TRBD1. CDR1 is LNHNV, CDR2 YYDKDF, per germline (reference sequence). The CDR3 runs 15 residues. The V and J ends lost 3 bases and 4 bases, in that order; junction bases with no gene match: 7. Here the CDR3 reads CATSRGGQGSYEQYF. The CDR3 bases are TGTGCCACCAGCAGGGGAGGACAGGGGTCGTACGAGCAGTACTTC.

The rearrangement uses TRBV6-5 and TRBJ1-1; 9 positions agree with TRBD1. V gave up 4 bases and J gave up 1 base; unmatched junction bases: 4. The CDR3 has 15 residues. Germline V gene lookup returns CDR1 MNHEY and CDR2 SVGAGI. The DNA for the CDR3 is TGTGCCAGCAGTTTGGACAGGGGATGGAACACTGAAGCTTTCTTT. It is translated as CASSLDRGWNTEAFF.

Details on this clone: The same CDR3 can be traced to other DNA sequences in this sample. The chain carries TRBV6-5 and TRBJ1-6; 7 nucleotides match TRBD1. V was pared by 0 bases and J by 5 bases, with 1 base of the junction left unmatched. CDR3 length: 15 residues. Germline CDR1 MNHEY, CDR2 SVGAGI. This chain's CDR3 is CASSYSGTDNSPLHF. The CDR3 coding sequence is TGTGCCAGCAGTTACTCTGGGACAGATAATTCACCCCTCCACTTT.

This clone was detected only once. The rearrangement joins TRBV5-4 to TRBJ2-5; a weak D match, TRBD1 (5 bases). CDR1 is SGHNT and CDR2 is YYREEE in the germline V gene (reference sequence). The V gene lost 0 bases and the J gene lost 7 bases, with 13 bases spanning the gap. This CDR3 spans 14 amino acids. In DNA form, the CDR3 reads TGTGCCAGCAGCTTGGAAGCTACAGGTTTGACCCAGTACTTC. This translates into CASSLEATGLTQYF.

The chain employs TRBV7-2 and TRBJ2-5; D tentatively fits TRBD1 or TRBD2 (5 bases each). CDR3 length equals 15 residues. V was clipped by 0 bases and J by 5 bases, with 13 bases between them. Germline V gene lookup returns CDR1 SGHTA and CDR2 FQGNSA. For the CDR3, the DNA is TGTGCCAGCAGCTTAGCGCACGGGGCCCGGGAGACCCAGTACTTC. Translating it yields CASSLAHGARETQYF.

Here the CDR3 DNA reads TGTGCCAGTAGTTCCAACAAGGGAGGCAATCAGCCCCAGCATTTT. Its translation: CASSSNKGGNQPQHF. The chain has TRBV19 and TRBJ1-5; D ambiguous. V lost 5 bases to trimming and J lost 2 bases, with 13 bases between them. The CDR3 loop spans 15 amino acids. CDR1 LNHDA and CDR2 SQIVND come from the germline V gene (reference sequence).

J is TRBJ2-2 and V is TRBV19; 8 bases are shared with TRBD1. Per germline, CDR1 LNHDA and CDR2 SQIVND (reference sequence). J was trimmed by 4 bases and V by 3 bases; bases with no gene match: 4. The CDR3 extends over 15 amino acids. CDR3 sequence reads: CASSIPRGRTGELFF. In nucleotides, the CDR3 is TGTGCCAGTAGTATCCCCAGGGGGCGCACCGGGGAGCTGTTTTTT.

The chain employs TRBV7-2 and TRBJ2-3; no clear D gene. The CDR3 has 16 residues. In germline, CDR1 is SGHTA, CDR2 FQGNSA. V lost 0 bases and J lost 2, with 12 bases in between. The CDR3 nucleotides are TGTGCCAGCAGCTTAGCTTGGCGGAGCGTCACAGATACGCAGTATTTT. Amino acids: CASSLAWRSVTDTQYF.